This T cell receptor beta chain was sequenced in a study of CD8 T cells in Susac syndrome. The authors negatively isolated CD8+ and CD4+ T cells and FACS-enriched TEMRA cells. With random hexamers, reverse transcription was performed on roughly 0.5 to 1 ug of RNA. TCRdb analysed the immunoSEQ multiplex PCR reads with MiXCR anew, one entry per CDR3 protein. The table lists about 80,000 distinct CDR3 sequences, approximately 94% of them singletons. The V end was cut by 8 bases, the J end by 6 bases, with 16 bases between. The germline gives CDR1 MDHEN, CDR2 SYDVKM. This CDR3 spans 13 amino acids. This clonotype was sampled from a human donor with Susac syndrome. The sample consisted of CD4+ T cells from PBMCs. J is TRBJ1-2 and V is TRBV28, with D uncertain. The CDR3 sequence is CASRPGPGDGYTF. The DNA of the CDR3 is TGTGCCAGCCGCCCGGGCCCAGGCGATGGCTACACCTTC.